What follows are 16 T cell receptor beta chains derived from one specimen sequenced in a study of regulatory T cells in long-lasting Graves disease. Assembly of TCR beta libraries relied on iRepertoire HTBI primers together with Arm-PCR of CDR3 regions. TCRdb ran MiXCR on the multiplex PCR reads and lists one entry per CDR3 protein. Seen here are about 540,000 distinct CDR3 sequences, approximately 15% observed once, and the top ten hold more than 8.5%. The time point was: newly diagnosed GD, antithyroid drugs for less than 3 months. Making the TCR library involved RNA that had been extracted from PBMCs. The same sample was also used in a study of T cells in Graves' hyperthyroidism and ophthalmopathy.

The sequencing here drew on peripheral blood mononuclear cells (PBMCs), taken at new diagnosis, from a patient treated with antithyroid drugs. All receptors come from a man under 40 with Graves disease.

Regarding this clonotype: One base away lies a much larger clone, so this may be a sequencing read error. This rearrangement joins TRBV5-1 to TRBJ2-3, with 9 bases identical to TRBD1. CDR1 is SGHRS and CDR2 is YFSETQ in the germline V gene. V lost 6 bases, J lost 4 bases, and 9 bases stayed unmatched. The CDR3 has 15 amino acids. The CDR3 DNA sequence: TGCGCCAGCAACTTACAGGGGGCGCGTGCAGATACGCAGTATTTT. Translation gives CASNLQGARADTQYF.

This clonotype was counted ten times or more. V gene TRBV7-2 combines with J gene TRBJ2-5; D is perhaps TRBD2 (6 bases). The ends were cut back, 5 bases at V and 2 bases at J, with 15 bases in the middle. The germline gives CDR1 SGHTA, CDR2 FQGNSA. The CDR3 is 15 amino acids. The CDR3 nucleotides are TGTGCCAGCAGCCGAGGACTGGGGGGACAAGAGACCCAGTACTTC. This sequence encodes CASSRGLGGQETQYF.

The CDR3 sequence: CASSPAAGTPYEQYF. The CDR3 DNA reads as TGTGCCAGCAGTCCAGCGGCAGGGACCCCCTACGAGCAGTACTTC. The J gene is TRBJ2-7, the V gene TRBV27; tentatively, D is TRBD1 or TRBD2 (5 bases each). V lost 5 bases and J 2 bases, leaving 16 bases between the germline ends. CDR1 is MNHEY, CDR2 SMNVEV, per germline (reference sequence). The CDR3 is made up of 15 amino acids.

This chain joins TRBV24-1 and TRBJ1-2, with TRBD1 matching 10 bases. V lost 9 bases, J lost 7 bases, and 4 bases stayed unmatched. Per germline, CDR1 KGHDR and CDR2 SFDVKD. The CDR3 has 12 amino acids. DNA for the CDR3: TGTGCCACCGAGGGACAGGGGATTGGCTACACCTTC. This encodes CATEGQGIGYTF.

A few counts support this clonotype. The chain joins TRBV27 to TRBJ2-6, with 7 bases matching TRBD1. V was clipped by 6 bases and J by 2 bases; unmatched bases: 4. Per the germline V gene, CDR1 is MNHEY and CDR2 is SMNVEV (reference sequence). The CDR3 length is 15 residues. The CDR3 region is CASSHGQAGANVLTF. CDR3 coding DNA: TGTGCCAGCAGCCACGGACAGGCTGGGGCCAACGTCCTGACTTTC.

In the case of this clonotype: This is likely a read error, given that the CDR3 carries no conserved phenylalanine or tryptophan at its end. The rearrangement links TRBV30 to TRBJ1-2, with a tentative D call TRBD1 (5 bases). Germline V gives CDR1 GTSNPN, CDR2 SVGIG (reference sequence). CDR3 size: 15 residues. V dropped 6 bases and J dropped 0 bases, with 17 bases sitting between them. For the CDR3, the DNA is TGTGCCTGTATAGGGACCAGGTGGTCTAACTATGGCTACACCCTC. Translating gives CACIGTRWSNYGYTL.

Regarding this clonotype: The junction shows a germline mismatch at one end, possibly a read error. The chain recombines TRBV6-1 with TRBJ2-7; no reliable D call. This CDR3 is built from 13 residues. Germline lookup yields CDR1 MNHNS and CDR2 SASEGT. The CDR3 region has the DNA TGTGCCAGCAGGGAAGACACCTCTGGGGAGCAGTACTTC. It codes for CASREDTSGEQYF.

This sequence joins TRBV29-1 and TRBJ2-1, with D unclear. Germline V gives CDR1 SQVTM, CDR2 ANQGSEA. The V end lost 8 bases, the J end lost 4 bases, and 15 bases lay between the germline ends. The CDR3 has 13 amino acids. CDR3 sequence (DNA): TGCAGCCAAAAGGCTGCCAGATACAATGAGCAGTTCTTC. Translating it yields CSQKAARYNEQFF.

This clonotype was seen at least ten times. The chain couples TRBV5-1 to TRBJ2-7; possible D gene TRBD2, 5 bases. This CDR3 spans 15 amino acids. V was trimmed by 1 base and J by 7 bases, leaving 18 bases between them. The germline V gene has CDR1 SGHRS and CDR2 YFSETQ. In DNA form, the CDR3 reads TGCGCCAGCAGCTTGCCCGGCGGAGAGGGTTTAGAGCAGTACTTC. Protein: CASSLPGGEGLEQYF.

This clonotype was seen a few times. The genes are TRBV24-1 and TRBJ2-1; D not certain. Trimming left V 3 bases short and J 4 bases short, with 6 bases between. Germline values: CDR1 KGHDR, CDR2 SFDVKD. This CDR3 has 13 residues. For the CDR3, the DNA is TGTGCCACCAGTGATCGAGCTTACAATGAGCAGTTCTTC. Translating it yields CATSDRAYNEQFF.

This clonotype was found many times. The V gene is TRBV6-1, the J gene TRBJ2-3; 8 nucleotides line up with TRBD2. Germline V gene sequence: CDR1 MNHNS, CDR2 SASEGT. V was clipped by 8 bases and J by 0 bases; unmatched bases: 4. This CDR3 is built from 14 residues. CDR3 protein: CASALAGSTDTQYF. The CDR3 DNA sequence: TGTGCCAGCGCTTTAGCGGGAAGCACAGATACGCAGTATTTT.

This clonotype showed up many times. The chain is built from TRBV5-1 and TRBJ2-1, with 8 bases lining up with TRBD2. The CDR3 contains 18 residues. Losses at the gene ends were 0 bases for V and 0 bases for J; bases not matched to a gene: 8. Germline values: CDR1 SGHRS, CDR2 YFSETQ. Here the CDR3 reads CASSLAAKRGSSYNEQFF. In DNA form, the CDR3 reads TGCGCCAGCAGCTTGGCAGCGAAGCGGGGGAGCTCCTACAATGAGCAGTTCTTC.

This clonotype was found many times. This rearrangement joins TRBV29-1 to TRBJ2-2; 10 positions agree with TRBD1. V shed 6 bases, J shed 8 bases, and the junction held 6 bases outside the gene matches. Germline V CDR1 and CDR2: SQVTM, ANQGSEA. The CDR3 is made up of 13 amino acids. The CDR3 bases are TGCAGCGTAGAGACAGGGGGCGGGGGGGAGCTGTTTTTT. It specifies CSVETGGGGELFF.

This clonotype was seen ten or more times. This chain links TRBV15 with TRBJ1-1, with 7 bases lining up with TRBD1. The CDR3 runs to 12 residues. Per the germline V gene, CDR1 is LNHNV and CDR2 is YYDKDF (reference sequence). The ends lost 6 bases at V and 4 bases at J; junction bases unmatched: 2. DNA for the CDR3: TGTGCCACCAGAGGGGACAGCACTGAAGCTTTCTTT. Protein: CATRGDSTEAFF.

This clonotype was seen repeatedly, ten times or more. This sequence joins TRBV3-1 and TRBJ2-3, with unresolved D. Trimming removed 2 bases from V and 2 bases from J, with 5 bases in between. Germline V gene sequence: CDR1 LGHDT, CDR2 YNNKEL (reference sequence). The CDR3 sequence is 13 residues long. CDR3: CASSQLDTDTQYF. CDR3 nucleotides: TGTGCCAGCAGCCAATTGGACACAGATACGCAGTATTTT.

The rearrangement joins TRBV28 to TRBJ2-1; weak D call: TRBD2 (5 bases). Germline V lookup: CDR1 MDHEN, CDR2 SYDVKM. The CDR3 contains 14 residues. The V end was cut by 10 bases, the J end by 5 bases, with 18 bases between. CDR3 residues: CAITRTATDNEQFF. The CDR3 DNA follows: TGTGCCATCACTAGGACGGCGACCGACAATGAGCAGTTCTTC.